Sequencing of this T cell receptor (beta chain) was carried out in a study of T-cell memory formation after mild COVID-19. This clonotype was found a few times. What it recognizes is unknown. Study results and limitations: Later expanders leaned CD4+, whereas day 15 to 85 contracting clones were balanced CD4/CD8.

TCRdb called the 5' RACE reads again in MiXCR, with one record for every CDR3 protein. The sample holds about 310,000 distinct CDR3 sequences, 15% to 20% seen once. The clonotype comes from a man aged 18 to 30 who had mild COVID-19 (a few samples of this study predate the infection). Cell type and time point are not known. The sample comprised PBMCs or a T cell subset sorted from them (not recorded which).

The DNA of the CDR3 is TGTGCCACCTACAGGGGAGAAGCTTTCTTT. Translated: CATYRGEAFF. V is TRBV24-1 and J is TRBJ1-1; 7 positions match TRBD1. V trimming: 9 bases; J trimming: 8 bases; junction bases outside the gene matches: 2. Per germline, CDR1 KGHDR and CDR2 SFDVKD. The CDR3 extends over 10 amino acids.